This T cell receptor (beta chain) was retrieved from a study of early T cells in non-severe SARS-CoV-2 infection. Turning to the study itself: The authors sequenced bulk RNA from unsorted whole blood, leaving chains unpaired.

The study, taken as a whole, reports: VDJdb-based matching was biased toward anti-spike CD8 responses and missed private and CD4 specificities.

Trimming took 5 bases from V and 6 from J; bases not matched to a gene: 3. The CDR3 spans 12 residues. Germline V gene lookup returns CDR1 SEHNR and CDR2 FQNEAQ (reference sequence). Individual cDNA molecules each received unique molecular identifiers attached to them. TCRdb analysed the 5' RACE reads with MiXCR anew, one entry per CDR3 protein. The sample comprises 76,000 or so distinct CDR3 sequences, around 10% of which are singletons, and approximately 4.5% rests with the top ten. This clonotype was seen many times. Its antigen remains unidentified. Sequencing input: whole blood. The sequence was obtained from an adult who was a healthcare worker with PCR-confirmed SARS-CoV-2 infection or an uninfected control (not recorded which). This rearrangement joins TRBV7-9 to TRBJ2-7; 8 positions agree with TRBD1. Here the CDR3 DNA reads TGTGCCAGCAGCCTGGACAGGGCCGAGCAGTACTTC. Protein sequence: CASSLDRAEQYF.